This note documents a single T cell receptor beta chain sequence. What it recognizes is unknown. These data originate in a study of shared clonotypes between healthy human individuals. Study-level points and caveats: The sharing of 4.5% to 5.5% of naive CD4 clonotypes was seen across a few donors. Read depth was anticipated to influence clonotype sharing among donors. All-four-donor shared clonotypes had higher generation probabilities than non-shared clonotypes did.

Several immunoSEQ 96-well plates shared each subset's DNA, each plate a replicate. Only in-frame clones appear in the TCRdb table, and some are missing; sequencing was by immunoSEQ multiplex PCR. The table lists some 2.3 million clones, roughly 93% of them singletons. From germline, CDR1 is MNHEY and CDR2 SMNVEV (reference sequence). V was clipped by 6 bases and J by 5 bases; unmatched bases: 12. The CDR3 extends over 16 amino acids. This chain uses TRBV27 with TRBJ2-5; 10 bases line up with TRBD1. What was sequenced was naive CD4+ T cells from PBMCs. Subset in this sample: CD45RA+ positively selected. The TCR sequence derives from a man between 18 and 35 years old in good health. Some clones in this sample may be carry-over from other donors' samples. The CDR3 bases are TGTGCCAGCAGCTCCGGGACAGGGGTTGGAGTGGAGACCCAGTACTTC. Amino acid sequence: CASSSGTGVGVETQYF.